This TCR beta chain is drawn from a study of blood T cell repertoires in COVID-19. Germline loops: CDR1 SNHLY, CDR2 FYNNEI. V dropped 5 bases and J dropped 6 bases, with 11 bases sitting between them. The CDR3 extends over 14 amino acids. As handled by the study authors: Reference gene primers were amplified, and this amplification served to estimate nucleated cell counts. Profiled with immunoSEQ multiplex PCR; TCRdb holds only in-frame clones, not every one. The V and J calls and the clone size are those of that table, but D and trimming were determined from the DNA. The table includes some 16,000 clones, 81% detected once.

The TCR comes from a man in his sixties with acute or convalescent COVID-19. The sequenced material came from peripheral blood. This sequence joins TRBV2 and TRBJ1-6; D possibly corresponds to TRBD1 (5 bases). The CDR3 here is CASSPTELNSPLHF. The CDR3 region has the DNA TGTGCCAGCAGTCCGACAGAGCTTAATTCACCCCTCCACTTT. The full variable domain, rest sourced from reference TRBV2 and TRBJ1-6, is EPEVTQTPSHQVTQMGQEVILRCVPISNHLYFYWYRQILGQKVEFLVSFYNNEISEKSEIFDDQFSVERPDGSNFTLKIRSTKLEDSAMYFCASSPTELNSPLHFGNGTRLTVT.